A single sample is the source of the 8 T cell receptor beta chains below, sequenced in a study of control samples from healthy donors and cancer patients. Data came from immunoSEQ multiplex PCR; TCRdb stores just in-frame clones and leaves some out. Among more than 85,000 clones listed, just over 90% were seen once. The specimen sequenced was blood. All receptors derive from a human donor in good health. The donor label of this sample is uncertain.

This chain uses TRBV9 with TRBJ2-3; TRBD1 might be the D (6 bases). V lost 3 bases and J lost 5, with 19 bases in between. CDR3 size: 16 residues. The V gene's germline CDR1 is SGDLS and CDR2 YYNGEE. DNA of the CDR3: TGTGCCAGCAGCGAAAGAGAGGGGGTGGTGGGAGATACGCAGTATTTT. It yields the protein CASSEREGVVGDTQYF.

V gene TRBV18 combines with J gene TRBJ2-3, with 9 bases identical to TRBD1. Germline CDR1 is KGHSH and CDR2 is LQKENI. The junction had 3 bases not matched to a gene; V was cut back by 10 bases and J by 1 base. This CDR3 is 13 amino acids long. In DNA form, the CDR3 reads TGTGCCACGACAGGGGGAGGCACAGATACGCAGTATTTT. Translating gives CATTGGGTDTQYF.

The CDR3, as DNA: TGTGCCAGCAGTCCCCAAGGCGGGGAAAGGGGCTACACCTTC. Translation: CASSPQGGERGYTF. V is TRBV6-5 and J is TRBJ1-2; no clear D gene. The CDR3 runs 14 residues. The germline gives CDR1 MNHEY, CDR2 SVGAGI. Trimming removed 5 bases from V and 8 bases from J, with 18 bases in between.

V is TRBV2 and J is TRBJ1-4; D unclear. The ends were cut back, 6 bases at V and 5 bases at J, with 7 bases in the middle. Per the germline V gene, CDR1 is SNHLY and CDR2 is FYNNEI. The CDR3 loop spans 12 amino acids. CDR3 region: CASRRLNEKLFF. As DNA, the CDR3 is TGTGCCAGCAGAAGACTCAATGAAAAACTGTTTTTT.

The V and J genes are TRBV6-6 and TRBJ2-7, with D perhaps matching TRBD2 (6 bases). Germline lookup yields CDR1 MNHNY and CDR2 SVGAGI (reference sequence). V gave up 8 bases and J gave up 5 bases, with 16 bases separating them. The CDR3 is made up of 13 amino acids. This chain's CDR3 is CASCRDSTHEQYF. CDR3 nucleotides: TGTGCCAGCTGTAGGGACTCAACTCACGAGCAGTACTTC.

The chain combines TRBV19 with TRBJ2-4; D uncertain. V lost 1 base and J lost 8, with 12 bases in between. Germline V gene sequence: CDR1 LNHDA, CDR2 SQIVND (reference sequence). The CDR3 consists of 14 residues. This CDR3 reads CASSIGVAQDIQYF. The CDR3 DNA reads as TGTGCCAGTAGTATAGGGGTGGCCCAAGACATTCAGTACTTC.

This clone was counted between two and nine times. J is TRBJ1-1 and V is TRBV7-9; a possible D gene is TRBD1 (6 bases). The CDR3 is 15 residues long. Trimming cost V 2 bases and J 2 bases, with 12 bases left between them. From germline, CDR1 is SEHNR and CDR2 FQNEAQ (reference sequence). DNA for the CDR3: TGTGCCAGCAGCTTATCCAAGGACAGCAACACTGAAGCTTTCTTT. It is translated as CASSLSKDSNTEAFF.

In its sample, this clone was seen once. The gene calls are TRBV18 and TRBJ2-2; D remains unclear. CDR1 and CDR2 (germline): KGHSH, LQKENI. The V gene lost 3 bases and the J gene lost 8 bases, with 7 bases spanning the gap. The CDR3 runs to 12 residues. The CDR3 nucleotides are TGTGCCAGCTCACCGGGGTTTGGGGAGCTGTTTTTT. Protein product: CASSPGFGELFF.